The clone carrying this T cell receptor beta chain was seen a handful of times. Antigen specificity is unknown. The source of the sample is a study of response to subunit inactivated influenza vaccine. Study conclusions and caveats: Each seasonal influenza vaccination, the authors suggested, recruits few new T cells.

V was cut by 0 bases and J by 12 bases, with 14 bases left in between. Germline CDR1 SGHTA, CDR2 FQGNSA. This CDR3 has 14 amino acids. TCRdb re-called the RT-PCR reads through MiXCR, storing one row per CDR3 protein. The table records about 520,000 distinct CDR3 sequences, approximately 11% of them present only once. Sequences were derived from PBMCs from blood, sampled about 40 days after vaccination. V and J are TRBV7-2 and TRBJ2-2, with unresolved D. The source is a man aged 45-60 years who received an inactivated influenza vaccine. The CDR3 DNA reads as TGTGCCAGCAGCTTAGCGCCCGAAGGGAAGAAGCTGTTTTTT. It translates to CASSLAPEGKKLFF.